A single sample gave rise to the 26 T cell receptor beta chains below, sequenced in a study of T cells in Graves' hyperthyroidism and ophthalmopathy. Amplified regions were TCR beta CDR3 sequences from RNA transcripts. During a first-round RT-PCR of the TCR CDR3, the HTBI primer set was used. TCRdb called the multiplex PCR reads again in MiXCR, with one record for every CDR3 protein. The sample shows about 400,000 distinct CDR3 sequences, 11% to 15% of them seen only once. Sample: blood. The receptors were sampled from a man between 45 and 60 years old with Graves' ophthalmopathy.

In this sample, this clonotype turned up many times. CDR3 DNA: TGCAGTGCTGGGCCGGGGACTAGGTCAGCAGATACGCAGTATTTT. Its protein product is CSAGPGTRSADTQYF. The chain combines TRBV20-1 with TRBJ2-3, with 8 bases that match TRBD2. Germline CDR1 reads DFQATT; CDR2 reads SNEGSKA (reference sequence). Trimming at V came to 5 bases and at J to 4 bases, leaving 11 bases not matched to a gene. The CDR3 totals 15 residues.

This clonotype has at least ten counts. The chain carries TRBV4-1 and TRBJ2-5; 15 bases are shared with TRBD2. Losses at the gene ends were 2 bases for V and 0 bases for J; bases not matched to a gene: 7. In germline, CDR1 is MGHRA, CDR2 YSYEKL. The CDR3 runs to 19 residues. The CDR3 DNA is TGCGCCAGCAGCCAAACCGGGACTAGCGGGAGGAACCACCAAGAGACCCAGTACTTC. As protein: CASSQTGTSGRNHQETQYF.

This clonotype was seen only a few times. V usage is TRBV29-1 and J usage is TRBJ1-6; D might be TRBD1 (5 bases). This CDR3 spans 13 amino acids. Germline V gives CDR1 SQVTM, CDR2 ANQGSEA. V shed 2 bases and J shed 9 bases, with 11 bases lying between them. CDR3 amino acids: CSVESQAGSPLHF. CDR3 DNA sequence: TGCAGCGTTGAATCACAGGCGGGTTCACCCCTCCACTTT.

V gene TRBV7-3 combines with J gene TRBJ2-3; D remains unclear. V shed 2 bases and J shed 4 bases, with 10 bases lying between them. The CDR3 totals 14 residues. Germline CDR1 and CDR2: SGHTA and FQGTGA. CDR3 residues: CASSLLASADTQYF. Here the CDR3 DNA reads TGTGCCAGCAGCTTATTGGCCTCCGCAGATACGCAGTATTTT. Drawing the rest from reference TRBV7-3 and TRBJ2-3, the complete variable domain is GAGVSQTPSNKVTEKGKYVELRCDPISGHTALYWYRQSLGQGPEFLIYFQGTGAADDSGLPNDRFFAVRPEGSVSTLKIQRTERGDSAVYLCASSLLASADTQYFGPGTRLTVL.

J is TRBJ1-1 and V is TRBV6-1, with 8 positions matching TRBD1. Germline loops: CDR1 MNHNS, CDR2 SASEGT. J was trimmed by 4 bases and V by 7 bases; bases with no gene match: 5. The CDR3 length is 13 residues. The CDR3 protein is CASKITGGTEAFF. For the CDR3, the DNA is TGTGCCAGCAAAATTACAGGGGGCACTGAAGCTTTCTTT.

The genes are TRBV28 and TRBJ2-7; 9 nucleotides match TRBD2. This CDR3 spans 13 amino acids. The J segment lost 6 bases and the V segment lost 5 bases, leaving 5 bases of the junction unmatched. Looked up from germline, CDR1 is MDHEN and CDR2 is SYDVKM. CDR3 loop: CASSEGTSFEQYF. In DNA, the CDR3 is TGTGCCAGCAGTGAAGGGACTAGCTTCGAGCAGTACTTC.

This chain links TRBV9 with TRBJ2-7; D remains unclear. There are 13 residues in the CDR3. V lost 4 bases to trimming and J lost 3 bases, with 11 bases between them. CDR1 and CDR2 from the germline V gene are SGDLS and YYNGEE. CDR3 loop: CASSPYEFYEQYF. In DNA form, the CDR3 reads TGTGCCAGCAGCCCCTACGAATTCTACGAGCAGTACTTC.

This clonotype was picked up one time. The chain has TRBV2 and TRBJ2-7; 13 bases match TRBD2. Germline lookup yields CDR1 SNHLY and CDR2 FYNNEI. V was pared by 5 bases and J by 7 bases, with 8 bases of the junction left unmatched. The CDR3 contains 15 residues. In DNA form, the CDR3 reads TGTGCCAGCAGTTCAACTAGCGGGAGGGCGGGGGAGCAGTACTTC. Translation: CASSSTSGRAGEQYF.

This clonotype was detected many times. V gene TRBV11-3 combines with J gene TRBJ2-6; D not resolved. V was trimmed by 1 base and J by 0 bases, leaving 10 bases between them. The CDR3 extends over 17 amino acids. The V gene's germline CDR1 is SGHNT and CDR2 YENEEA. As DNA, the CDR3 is TGTGCCAGCAGCTTAGCACTTCTCGGCTCTGGGGCCAACGTCCTGACTTTC. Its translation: CASSLALLGSGANVLTF. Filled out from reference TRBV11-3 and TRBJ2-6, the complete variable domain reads EAGVVQSPRYKIIEKKQPVAFWCNPISGHNTLYWYLQNLGQGPELLIRYENEEAVDDSQLPKDRFSAERLKGVDSTLKIQPAELGDSAVYLCASSLALLGSGANVLTFGAGSRLTVL.

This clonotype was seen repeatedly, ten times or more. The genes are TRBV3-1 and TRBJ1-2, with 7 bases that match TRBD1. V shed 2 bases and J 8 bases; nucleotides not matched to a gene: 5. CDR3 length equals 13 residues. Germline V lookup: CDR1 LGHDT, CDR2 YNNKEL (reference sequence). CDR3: CASSQNRGGGYTF. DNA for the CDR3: TGTGCCAGCAGCCAAAACAGGGGAGGAGGCTACACCTTC.

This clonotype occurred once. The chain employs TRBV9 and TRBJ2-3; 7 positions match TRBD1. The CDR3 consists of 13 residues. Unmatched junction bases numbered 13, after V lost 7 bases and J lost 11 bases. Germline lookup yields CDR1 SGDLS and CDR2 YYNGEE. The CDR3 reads CASSGTATRVQYF. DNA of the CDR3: TGTGCCAGCTCTGGGACAGCGACGCGTGTGCAGTATTTT. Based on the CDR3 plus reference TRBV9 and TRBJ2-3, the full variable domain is DSGVTQTPKHLITATGQRVTLRCSPRSGDLSVYWYQQSLDQGLQFLIQYYNGEERAKGNILERFSAQQFPDLHSELNLSSLELGDSALYFCASSGTATRVQYFGPGTRLTVL.

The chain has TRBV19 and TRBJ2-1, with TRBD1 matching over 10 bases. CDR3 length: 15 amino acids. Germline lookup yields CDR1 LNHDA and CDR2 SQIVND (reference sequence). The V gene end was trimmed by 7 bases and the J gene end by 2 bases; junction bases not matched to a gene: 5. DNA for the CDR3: TGTGCCAGTACCCAGACAGGGGGCGCCTACAATGAGCAGTTCTTC. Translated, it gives CASTQTGGAYNEQFF.

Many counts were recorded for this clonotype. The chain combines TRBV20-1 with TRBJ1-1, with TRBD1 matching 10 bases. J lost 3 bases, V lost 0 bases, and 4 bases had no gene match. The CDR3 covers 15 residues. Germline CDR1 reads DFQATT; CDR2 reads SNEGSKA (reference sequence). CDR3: CSARDWGQGHTEAFF. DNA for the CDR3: TGCAGTGCTAGAGATTGGGGACAGGGGCACACTGAAGCTTTCTTT.

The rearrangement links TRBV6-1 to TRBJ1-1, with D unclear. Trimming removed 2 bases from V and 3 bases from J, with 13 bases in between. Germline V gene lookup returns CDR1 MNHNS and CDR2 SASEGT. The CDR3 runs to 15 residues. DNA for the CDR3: TGTGCCAGCAGTGAATATGGTGGGTTGGACACTGAAGCTTTCTTT. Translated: CASSEYGGLDTEAFF.

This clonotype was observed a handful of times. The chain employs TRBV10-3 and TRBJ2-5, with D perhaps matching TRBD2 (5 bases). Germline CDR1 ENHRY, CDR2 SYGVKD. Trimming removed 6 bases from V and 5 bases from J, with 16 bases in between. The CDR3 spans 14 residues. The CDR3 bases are TGTGCCATCAGACAGTATGGCTGGGAGGAGACCCAGTACTTC. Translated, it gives CAIRQYGWEETQYF.

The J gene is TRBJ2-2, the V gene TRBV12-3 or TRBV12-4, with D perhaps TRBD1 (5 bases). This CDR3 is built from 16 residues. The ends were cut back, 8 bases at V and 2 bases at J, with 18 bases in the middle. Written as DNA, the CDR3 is TGTGCCAGCCGCGGCAAGGGGCCGGCTAACACCGGGGAGCTGTTTTTT. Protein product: CASRGKGPANTGELFF.

CDR3 bases: TGCGCCAGCAGTTATGACGAAAAACTGTTTTTT. Translated: CASSYDEKLFF. The chain joins TRBV5-1 to TRBJ1-4; no reliable D call. V lost 5 bases and J lost 8, with 7 bases in between. The germline V gene has CDR1 SGHRS and CDR2 YFSETQ. The CDR3 contains 11 residues.

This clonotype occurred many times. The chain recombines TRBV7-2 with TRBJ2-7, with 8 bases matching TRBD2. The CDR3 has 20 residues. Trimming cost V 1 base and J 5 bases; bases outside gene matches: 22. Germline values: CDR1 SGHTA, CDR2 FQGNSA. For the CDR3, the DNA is TGTGCCAGCAGCTTAGATCCCGCCGGAGCGGGAGTAAGGTATGCGGACGAGCAGTACTTC. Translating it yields CASSLDPAGAGVRYADEQYF.

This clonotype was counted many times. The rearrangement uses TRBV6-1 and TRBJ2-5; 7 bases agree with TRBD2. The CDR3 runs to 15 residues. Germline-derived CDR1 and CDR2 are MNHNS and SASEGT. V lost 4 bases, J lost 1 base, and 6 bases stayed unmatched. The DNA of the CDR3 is TGTGCCAGCAGTGTGTCGGGAGGCCTCCAAGAGACCCAGTACTTC. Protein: CASSVSGGLQETQYF.

CDR3 nucleotides: TGTGCCAGCAGCTTGGCCGGTGGGGGACAAGAGACCCAGTACTTC. It translates to CASSLAGGGQETQYF. V is TRBV5-4 and J is TRBJ2-5, with D possibly called TRBD1 or TRBD2 (5 bases each). CDR1 SGHNT and CDR2 YYREEE come from the germline V gene (reference sequence). Trimming cost V 0 bases and J 2 bases, with 11 bases left between them. CDR3 size: 15 residues.

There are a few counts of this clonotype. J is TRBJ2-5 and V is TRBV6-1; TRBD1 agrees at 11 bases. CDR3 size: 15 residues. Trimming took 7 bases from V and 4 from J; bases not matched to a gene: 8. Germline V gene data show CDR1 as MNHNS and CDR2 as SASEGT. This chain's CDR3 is CASTPPGQGGETQYF. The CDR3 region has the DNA TGTGCCAGCACCCCCCCGGGACAGGGGGGAGAGACCCAGTACTTC.

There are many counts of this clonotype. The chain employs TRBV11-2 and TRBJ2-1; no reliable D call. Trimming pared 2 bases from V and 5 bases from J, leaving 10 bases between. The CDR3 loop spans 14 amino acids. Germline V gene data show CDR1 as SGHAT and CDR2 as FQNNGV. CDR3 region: CASSLLLLNNEQFF. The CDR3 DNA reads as TGTGCCAGCAGCTTATTGTTGCTCAACAATGAGCAGTTCTTC.

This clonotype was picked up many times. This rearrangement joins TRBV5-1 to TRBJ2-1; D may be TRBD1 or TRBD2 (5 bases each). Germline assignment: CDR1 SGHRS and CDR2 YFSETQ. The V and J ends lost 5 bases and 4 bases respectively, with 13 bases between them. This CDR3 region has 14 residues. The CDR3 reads CASRSGTAYNEQFF. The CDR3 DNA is TGCGCCAGCAGATCCGGGACGGCGTACAATGAGCAGTTCTTC.

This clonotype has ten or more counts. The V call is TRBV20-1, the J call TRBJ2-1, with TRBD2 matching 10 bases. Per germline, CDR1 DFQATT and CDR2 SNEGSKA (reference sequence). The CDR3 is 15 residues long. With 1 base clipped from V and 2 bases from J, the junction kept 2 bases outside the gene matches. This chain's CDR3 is CSARVLAGAYNEQFF. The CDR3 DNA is TGCAGTGCTAGAGTTCTAGCGGGAGCCTACAATGAGCAGTTCTTC.

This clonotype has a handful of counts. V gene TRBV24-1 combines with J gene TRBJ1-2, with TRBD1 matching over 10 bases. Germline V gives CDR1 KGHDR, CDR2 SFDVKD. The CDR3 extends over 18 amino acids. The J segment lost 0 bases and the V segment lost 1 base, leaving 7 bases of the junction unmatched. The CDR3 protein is CATSDFWDRGKANYGYTF. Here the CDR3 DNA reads TGTGCCACCAGTGATTTCTGGGACAGGGGAAAAGCTAACTATGGCTACACCTTC.

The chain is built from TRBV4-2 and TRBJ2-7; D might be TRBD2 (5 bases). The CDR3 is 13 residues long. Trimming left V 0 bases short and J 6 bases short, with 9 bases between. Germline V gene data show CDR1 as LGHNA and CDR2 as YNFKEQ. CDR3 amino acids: CASSQDRSGEQYF. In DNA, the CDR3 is TGTGCCAGCAGCCAAGATCGCAGCGGCGAGCAGTACTTC.